The clone carrying this TCR beta chain was found once. Its antigen is still unknown. CDR1 and CDR2 (germline): SQVTM, ANQGSEA. This CDR3 comprises 14 residues. Trimming took 4 bases from V and 2 from J; bases not matched to a gene: 7. Produced via immunoSEQ multiplex PCR; TCRdb's table is partial and in-frame only. The data contain about 77,000 clones, about 89% of them singletons. This specimen comes from a study of OX40 agonist ivuxolimab in advanced cancers. Study background: At 82.7% male, the cohort had a mean age of 60 years, ranging from 23 to 79.

Whole-study results and caveats: On average, CD8+ T cells showed a greater number of expanded clones than CD4+. Which antigen the expanded peripheral T cells recognized is unknown.

Autoimmune disease history or systemic immunosuppression excluded patients. Sequencing was performed on CD4+ or CD8+ T cells sorted from blood, taken in a trial of the OX40 agonist ivuxolimab. The J gene is TRBJ2-7, the V gene TRBV29-1; 8 positions agree with TRBD2. This TCR came from an adult with an advanced solid tumor such as melanoma, head and neck, liver or kidney cancer. For the CDR3, the DNA is TGCAGCGTTGCCCAAGGACTAGCCACCTACGAGCAGTACTTC. Translating gives CSVAQGLATYEQYF.